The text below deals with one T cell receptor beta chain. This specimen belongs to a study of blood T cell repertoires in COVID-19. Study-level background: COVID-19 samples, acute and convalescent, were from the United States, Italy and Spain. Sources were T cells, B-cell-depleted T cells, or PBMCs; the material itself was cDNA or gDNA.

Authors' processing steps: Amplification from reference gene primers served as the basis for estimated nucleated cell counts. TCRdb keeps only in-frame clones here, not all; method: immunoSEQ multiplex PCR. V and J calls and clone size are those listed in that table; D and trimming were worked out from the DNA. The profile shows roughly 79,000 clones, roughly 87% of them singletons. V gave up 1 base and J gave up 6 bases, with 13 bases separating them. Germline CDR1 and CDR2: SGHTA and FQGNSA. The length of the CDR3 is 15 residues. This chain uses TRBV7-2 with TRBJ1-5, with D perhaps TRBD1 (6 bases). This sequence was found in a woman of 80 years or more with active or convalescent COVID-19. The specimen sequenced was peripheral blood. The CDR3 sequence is CASSLGGGGGQPQHF. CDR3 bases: TGTGCCAGCAGCTTAGGAGGGGGGGGTGGTCAGCCCCAGCATTTT.